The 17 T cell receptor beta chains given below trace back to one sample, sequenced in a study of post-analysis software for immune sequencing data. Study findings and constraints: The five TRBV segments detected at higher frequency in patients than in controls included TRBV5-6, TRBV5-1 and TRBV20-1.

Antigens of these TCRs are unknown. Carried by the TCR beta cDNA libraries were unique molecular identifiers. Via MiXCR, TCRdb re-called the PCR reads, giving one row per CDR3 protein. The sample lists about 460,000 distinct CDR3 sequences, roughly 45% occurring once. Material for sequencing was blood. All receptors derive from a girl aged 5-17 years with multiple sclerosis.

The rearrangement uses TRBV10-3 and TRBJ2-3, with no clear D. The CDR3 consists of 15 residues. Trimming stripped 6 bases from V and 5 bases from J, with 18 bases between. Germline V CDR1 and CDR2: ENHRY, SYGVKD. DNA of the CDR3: TGTGCCATCAGGGCTTCTGCAGCAACGCAAGATACGCAGTATTTT. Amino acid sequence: CAIRASAATQDTQYF.

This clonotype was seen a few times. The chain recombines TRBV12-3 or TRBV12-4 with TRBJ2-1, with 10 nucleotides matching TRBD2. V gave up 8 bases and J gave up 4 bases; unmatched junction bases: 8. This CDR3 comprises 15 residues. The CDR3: CASSIAGGAYNEQFF. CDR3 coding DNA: TGTGCCAGCTCTATAGCGGGGGGTGCATACAATGAGCAGTTCTTC.

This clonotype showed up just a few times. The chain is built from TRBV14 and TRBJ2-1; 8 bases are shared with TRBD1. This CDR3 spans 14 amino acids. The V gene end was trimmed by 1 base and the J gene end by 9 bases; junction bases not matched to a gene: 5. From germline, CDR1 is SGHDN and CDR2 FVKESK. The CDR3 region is CASSQVQGASEQFF. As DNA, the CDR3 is TGTGCCAGCAGCCAAGTCCAGGGGGCTAGTGAGCAGTTCTTC.

The CDR3, as DNA: TGTGCCACCAAGATAATAGGGGCTGAAGCTTTCTTT. Translating gives CATKIIGAEAFF. The chain uses TRBV28 and TRBJ1-1, with TRBD1 as a possible D gene (5 bases). The length of the CDR3 is 12 residues. With 10 bases removed from V and 6 bases from J, the gap between germline ends came to 15 bases. Germline CDR1 is MDHEN and CDR2 is SYDVKM.

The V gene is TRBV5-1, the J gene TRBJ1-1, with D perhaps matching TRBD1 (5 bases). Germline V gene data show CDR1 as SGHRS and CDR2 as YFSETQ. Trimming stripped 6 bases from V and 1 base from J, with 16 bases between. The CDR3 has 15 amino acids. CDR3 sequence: CASKARGDSNTEAFF. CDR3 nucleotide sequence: TGCGCCAGCAAGGCCCGTGGGGACTCGAACACTGAAGCTTTCTTT.

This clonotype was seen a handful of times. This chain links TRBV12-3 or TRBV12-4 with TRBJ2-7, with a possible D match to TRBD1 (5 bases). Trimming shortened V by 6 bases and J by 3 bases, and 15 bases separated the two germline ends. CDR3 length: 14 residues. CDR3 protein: CASSPRTGFYEQYF. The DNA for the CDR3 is TGTGCCAGCAGCCCTCGTACAGGCTTCTACGAGCAGTACTTC.

The CDR3, as DNA: TGTGCCAGCAGCTTAGATGGACGGGAGATTGGGACCCAGTACTTC. Its protein product is CASSLDGREIGTQYF. The chain recombines TRBV7-2 with TRBJ2-5; tentative D call: TRBD2 (6 bases). V was clipped by 1 base and J by 7 bases, with 16 bases between them. The CDR3 loop spans 15 amino acids. Per germline, CDR1 SGHTA and CDR2 FQGNSA.

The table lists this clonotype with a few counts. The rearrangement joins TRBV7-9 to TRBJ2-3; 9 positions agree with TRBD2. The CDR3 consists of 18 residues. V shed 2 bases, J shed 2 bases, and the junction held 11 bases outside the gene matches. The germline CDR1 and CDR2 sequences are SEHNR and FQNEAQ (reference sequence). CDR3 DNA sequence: TGTGCCAGCAGCTTATGGCTAGCGGGACTCCACGCCACAGATACGCAGTATTTT. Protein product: CASSLWLAGLHATDTQYF.

The CDR3 DNA follows: TGTGCCAGCAGTTCCTTCGGACTAGCGGGAAGCTCCTACAATGAGCAGTTCTTC. Protein sequence: CASSSFGLAGSSYNEQFF. This chain uses TRBV28 with TRBJ2-1; 12 bases agree with TRBD2. With 4 bases clipped from V and 0 bases from J, the junction kept 7 bases outside the gene matches. This CDR3 comprises 18 residues. Germline V gives CDR1 MDHEN, CDR2 SYDVKM.

CDR3 region: CASSDSPTTAGKYNEQFF. For the CDR3, the DNA is TGTGCCAGCAGTGATTCTCCCACTACAGCGGGAAAGTACAATGAGCAGTTCTTC. The chain links TRBV2 to TRBJ2-1; 7 bases align to TRBD2. This CDR3 is 18 amino acids long. The germline CDR1 and CDR2 sequences are SNHLY and FYNNEI. Trimming took 3 bases from V and 4 from J; bases not matched to a gene: 15.

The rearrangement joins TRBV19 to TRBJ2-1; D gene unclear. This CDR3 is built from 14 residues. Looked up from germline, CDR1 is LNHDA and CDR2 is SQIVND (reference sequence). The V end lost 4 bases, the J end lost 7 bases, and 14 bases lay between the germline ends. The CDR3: CASSKISLGNEQFF. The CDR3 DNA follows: TGTGCCAGTAGTAAGATCTCCCTGGGAAATGAGCAGTTCTTC.

The CDR3 region has the DNA TGTGCCAGCAGCCGAGAGGGGACTAGCTCGTTCTTC. This gives the protein CASSREGTSSFF. This chain joins TRBV6-5 and TRBJ2-1, with 9 bases identical to TRBD2. Germline V gives CDR1 MNHEY, CDR2 SVGAGI. V lost 6 bases, J lost 15 bases, and 9 bases stayed unmatched. The CDR3 is 12 amino acids.

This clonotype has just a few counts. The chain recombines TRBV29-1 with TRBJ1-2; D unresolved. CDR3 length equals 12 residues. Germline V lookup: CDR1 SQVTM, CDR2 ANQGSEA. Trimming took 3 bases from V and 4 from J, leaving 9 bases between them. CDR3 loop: CSVELRLYGYTF. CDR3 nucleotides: TGCAGCGTTGAGTTGAGACTCTATGGCTACACCTTC.

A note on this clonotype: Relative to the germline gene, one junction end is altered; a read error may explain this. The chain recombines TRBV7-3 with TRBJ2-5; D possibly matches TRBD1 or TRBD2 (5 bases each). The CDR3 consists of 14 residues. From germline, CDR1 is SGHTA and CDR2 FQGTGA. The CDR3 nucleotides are TGTGCCAGCAGCCTAGGGACGGTCCCCTACGAGCAGCACTTC. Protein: CASSLGTVPYEQHF.

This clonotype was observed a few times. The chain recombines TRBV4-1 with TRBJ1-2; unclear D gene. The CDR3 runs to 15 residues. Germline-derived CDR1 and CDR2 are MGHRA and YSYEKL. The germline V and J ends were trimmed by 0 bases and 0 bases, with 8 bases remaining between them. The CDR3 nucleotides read TGCGCCAGCAGCCAAGATACTGAGGCTAACTATGGCTACACCTTC. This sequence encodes CASSQDTEANYGYTF.

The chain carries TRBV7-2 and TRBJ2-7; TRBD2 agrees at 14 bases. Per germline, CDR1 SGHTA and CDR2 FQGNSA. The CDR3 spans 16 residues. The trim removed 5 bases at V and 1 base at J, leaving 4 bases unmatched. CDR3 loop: CASSPWTSGRSYEQYF. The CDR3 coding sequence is TGTGCCAGCAGCCCGTGGACTAGCGGGAGGTCCTACGAGCAGTACTTC.

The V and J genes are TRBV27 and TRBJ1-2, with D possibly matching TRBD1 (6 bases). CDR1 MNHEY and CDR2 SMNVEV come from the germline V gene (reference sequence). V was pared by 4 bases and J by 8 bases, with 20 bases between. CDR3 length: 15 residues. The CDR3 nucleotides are TGTGCCAGCAGTTCCCCTACCGGGACAACCGGAGGCTACACCTTC. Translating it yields CASSSPTGTTGGYTF.